These 24 T cell receptor beta chains were sequenced from one sample in a study of CXCR3-negative and CXCR3-positive naive CD8 T cells. Libraries were UMI-labeled 5' RACE TRB cDNA. TCRdb re-called the 5' RACE reads and catalogs CDR3 proteins one per entry, DNA excluded. Its clone listing holds over 80,000 distinct CDR3 sequences. The specimen sequenced was naive CXCR3- CD8+ T cells from blood. Documented subset: CD45RO-CCR7+CD27+CD95- naive CD8+ T cells lacking CXCR3 (TNR3-). Source of these receptors: a human donor in good health. Some clones in this sample may be carry-over from other donors' samples.

The chain uses TRBV7-2 and TRBJ2-3. The length of the CDR3 is 13 residues. Germline loops: CDR1 SGHTA, CDR2 FQGNSA. CDR3: CASSLITTDTQYF.

The genes are TRBV5-1 and TRBJ2-7; TCRdb's D call, TRBD1, is unchecked because there is no DNA. The CDR3 sequence is 13 residues long. Germline assignment: CDR1 SGHRS and CDR2 YFSETQ. The CDR3 sequence: CASSWTGGDEQYF.

The chain uses TRBV20-1 and TRBJ2-7; the D call of TRBD2 rests on TCRdb alone, since no DNA is present to check it. The CDR3 loop spans 14 amino acids. Germline V gene sequence: CDR1 DFQATT, CDR2 SNEGSKA (reference sequence). The CDR3 sequence is CSARSLEGTYEQYF.

The CDR3 region is CSASIAFQETQYF. The V call is TRBV20-1, the J call TRBJ2-5. From germline, CDR1 is DFQATT and CDR2 SNEGSKA (reference sequence). The CDR3 loop spans 13 amino acids.

The chain couples TRBV29-1 to TRBJ1-3; TCRdb names TRBD1, which stays unverified in the absence of DNA. Germline V gene sequence: CDR1 SQVTM, CDR2 ANQGSEA. The CDR3 loop spans 14 amino acids. The CDR3 spells CSVEGTGVGNTIYF.

The V and J genes are TRBV29-1 and TRBJ2-3; checking the TCRdb D call of TRBD2 is not possible without DNA. Germline loops: CDR1 SQVTM, CDR2 ANQGSEA. This CDR3 is 14 amino acids long. The CDR3 reads CSVEVGGASDTQYF.

The chain links TRBV7-9 to TRBJ2-2; TCRdb reports TRBD1, a call that lacks DNA to check it against. The CDR3 length is 15 residues. The germline CDR1 and CDR2 sequences are SEHNR and FQNEAQ (reference sequence). CDR3 residues: CATATGTEVTGELFF.

The chain couples TRBV4-2 to TRBJ2-1; TCRdb gives TRBD1 as the D gene, but with no DNA this cannot be confirmed. The CDR3 is 15 residues long. Per germline, CDR1 LGHNA and CDR2 YNFKEQ. Here the CDR3 reads CASSPLSEAYNEQLF.

The rearrangement uses TRBV10-2 and TRBJ2-1; TCRdb's D call of TRBD2 is untestable without DNA. Germline V gives CDR1 WSHSY, CDR2 SAAADI. The CDR3 totals 16 residues. The chain's CDR3 is CASRGLGGSRYNEQFF.

CDR3 sequence: CSARDLYGGANEQYF. The rearrangement joins TRBV20-1 to TRBJ2-7; TCRdb's D gene call, TRBD2, goes unchecked for lack of DNA. This CDR3 is built from 15 residues. Looked up from germline, CDR1 is DFQATT and CDR2 is SNEGSKA (reference sequence).

V and J are TRBV3-1 and TRBJ2-5; the TCRdb call, TRBD2, lacks DNA for checking. Germline V gives CDR1 LGHDT, CDR2 YNNKEL (reference sequence). This CDR3 contains 18 residues. CDR3 in amino acids: CASSRPKTTSNPQETQYF.

The chain couples TRBV5-6 to TRBJ2-7; TCRdb proposes TRBD2, but this gene call is untestable without DNA. The CDR3 sequence is 14 residues long. Per germline, CDR1 SGHDT and CDR2 YYEEEE. This chain's CDR3 is CASTPRENKYEQYF.

The rearrangement joins TRBV10-3 to TRBJ2-2. The CDR3 is 16 amino acids. CDR1 and CDR2 (germline): ENHRY, SYGVKD. The CDR3 loop reads CAISEPGLTNTGELFF.

J is TRBJ2-5 and V is TRBV7-9; the TCRdb D gene call, TRBD1, has no DNA to confirm it. This CDR3 comprises 14 residues. Germline assignment: CDR1 SEHNR and CDR2 FQNEAQ (reference sequence). CDR3 in amino acids: CASSPDRAQETQYF.

The genes are TRBV28 and TRBJ2-1. CDR1 is MDHEN, CDR2 SYDVKM, per germline. The CDR3 spans 16 residues. This chain's CDR3 is CASSLFIGSSYNEQFF.

The chain is built from TRBV6-5 and TRBJ1-1. Germline V gives CDR1 MNHEY, CDR2 SVGAGI. The CDR3 runs to 13 residues. The CDR3 here is CASSYSTRSEAFF.

The CDR3 here is CASSLGGLTDTQYF. The chain employs TRBV7-9 and TRBJ2-3; TCRdb returns TRBD1, unconfirmable since there is no DNA. The CDR3 runs to 14 residues. The germline gives CDR1 SEHNR, CDR2 FQNEAQ (reference sequence).

This chain connects TRBV12-3 or TRBV12-4 to TRBJ1-1; TCRdb picks TRBD1, but there is no DNA to check that call. The CDR3 contains 16 residues. The chain's CDR3 is CASSFGPVKGNTEAFF.

The V call is TRBV5-5, the J call TRBJ2-1; without DNA, the TCRdb call of TRBD2 cannot be checked. The germline V gene encodes CDR1 SGHKS and CDR2 YYEKEE (reference sequence). This CDR3 has 16 residues. The CDR3 sequence: CASSLSGGAKGDEQFF. The whole variable domain, remainder taken from reference TRBV5-5 and TRBJ2-1, is DAGVTQSPTHLIKTRGQQVTLRCSPISGHKSVSWYQQVLGQGPQFIFQYYEKEERGRGNFPDRFSARQFPNYSSELNVNALLLGDSALYLCASSLSGGAKGDEQFFGPGTRLTVL.

V usage is TRBV15 and J usage is TRBJ2-1; the D call of TRBD1 rests on TCRdb alone, since no DNA is present to check it. Looked up from germline, CDR1 is LNHNV and CDR2 is YYDKDF (reference sequence). CDR3 length equals 15 residues. The CDR3 sequence: CATSRDQGSYNEQFF.

The chain has TRBV28 and TRBJ2-3. CDR1 and CDR2 from the germline V gene are MDHEN and SYDVKM. This CDR3 region has 14 residues. The CDR3 reads CASSLYRVTDTQYF.

The J gene is TRBJ2-1, the V gene TRBV29-1; TCRdb's D call of TRBD2 is untestable without DNA. There are 20 residues in the CDR3. From germline, CDR1 is SQVTM and CDR2 ANQGSEA. CDR3 region: CSVPGLAGQTPPGSYNEQFF.

The chain joins TRBV5-1 to TRBJ2-1. The germline gives CDR1 SGHRS, CDR2 YFSETQ. This CDR3 contains 13 residues. This CDR3 is CASSLFGENEQFF. Combining the CDR3 with reference TRBV5-1 and TRBJ2-1 gives the whole variable domain KAGVTQTPRYLIKTRGQQVTLSCSPISGHRSVSWYQQTPGQGLQFLFEYFSETQRNKGNFPGRFSGRQFSNSRSEMNVSTLELGDSALYLCASSLFGENEQFFGPGTRLTVL.

The rearrangement joins TRBV28 to TRBJ2-2. The CDR3 loop spans 15 amino acids. The germline V gene encodes CDR1 MDHEN and CDR2 SYDVKM. This CDR3 reads CASSFLIGSTGELFF.